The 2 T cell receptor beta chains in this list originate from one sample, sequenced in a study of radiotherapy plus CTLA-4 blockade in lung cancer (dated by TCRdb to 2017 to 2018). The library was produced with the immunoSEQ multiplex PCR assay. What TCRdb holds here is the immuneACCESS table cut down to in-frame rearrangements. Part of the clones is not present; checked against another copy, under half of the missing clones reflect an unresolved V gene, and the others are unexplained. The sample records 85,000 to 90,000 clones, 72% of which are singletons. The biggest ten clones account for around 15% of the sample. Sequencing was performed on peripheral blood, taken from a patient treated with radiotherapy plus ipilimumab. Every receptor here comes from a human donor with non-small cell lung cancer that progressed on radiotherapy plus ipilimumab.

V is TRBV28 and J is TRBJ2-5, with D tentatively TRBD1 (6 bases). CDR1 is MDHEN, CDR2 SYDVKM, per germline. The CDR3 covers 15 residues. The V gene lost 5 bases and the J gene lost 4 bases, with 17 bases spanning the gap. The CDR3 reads CASSLPSGAGETQYF. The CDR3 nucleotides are TGTGCCAGCAGTCTACCTTCAGGGGCAGGAGAGACCCAGTACTTC.

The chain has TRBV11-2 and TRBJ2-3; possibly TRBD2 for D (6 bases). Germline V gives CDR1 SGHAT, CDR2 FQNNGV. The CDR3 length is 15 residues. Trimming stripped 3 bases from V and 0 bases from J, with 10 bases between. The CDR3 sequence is CASSFTSQSTDTQYF. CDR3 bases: TGTGCCAGCAGCTTCACTAGCCAGAGCACAGATACGCAGTATTTT.